This TCR beta chain derives from a study of spatial heterogeneity in lung cancer. Regarding the study as a whole: Blood contained ubiquitous expanded tumor TCRs more at resection than at follow-up.

Every cDNA TCR molecule received its own unique molecular identifier. TCRdb passed the 5' RACE reads through MiXCR, listing each CDR3 protein once. The sample has about 48,000 distinct CDR3 sequences; less than 5.5% are singletons. On this clonotype itself: Its antigen is unidentified.

This CDR3 has 14 amino acids. With V trimmed by 5 bases and J by 2 bases, 6 bases remained unmatched. Time point given: sample taken at primary tumor resection. Whole RNA came from tumor, nontumor lung or frozen PBMC and was sequenced without being sorted. The 60 to 90 donors had untreated early-stage non-small cell lung cancer. This TCR derives from a male donor with early-stage non-small cell lung cancer. V is TRBV12-3 or TRBV12-4 and J is TRBJ2-7; 7 nucleotides line up with TRBD2. Sequencing was performed on PBMCs, taken at surgery. The CDR3 protein is CASSPAGTTYEQYF. The CDR3 DNA follows: TGTGCCAGCAGTCCCGCCGGGACTACCTACGAGCAGTACTTC.